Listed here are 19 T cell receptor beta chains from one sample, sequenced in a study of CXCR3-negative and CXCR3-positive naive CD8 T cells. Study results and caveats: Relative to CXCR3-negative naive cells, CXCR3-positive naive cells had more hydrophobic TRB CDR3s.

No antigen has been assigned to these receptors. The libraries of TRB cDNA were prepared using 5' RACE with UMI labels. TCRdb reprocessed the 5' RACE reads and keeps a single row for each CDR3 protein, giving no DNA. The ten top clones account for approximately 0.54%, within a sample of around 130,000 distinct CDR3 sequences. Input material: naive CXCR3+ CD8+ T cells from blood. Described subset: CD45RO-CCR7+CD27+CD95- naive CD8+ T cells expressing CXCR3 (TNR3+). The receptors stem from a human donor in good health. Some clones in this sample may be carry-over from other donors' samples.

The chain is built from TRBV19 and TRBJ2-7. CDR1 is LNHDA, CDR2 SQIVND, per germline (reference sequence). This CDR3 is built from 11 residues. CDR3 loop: CASRNSYEQYF.

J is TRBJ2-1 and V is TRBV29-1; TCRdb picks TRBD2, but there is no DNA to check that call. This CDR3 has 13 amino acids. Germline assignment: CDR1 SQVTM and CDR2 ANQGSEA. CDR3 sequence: CSVEPSGYNEQFF.

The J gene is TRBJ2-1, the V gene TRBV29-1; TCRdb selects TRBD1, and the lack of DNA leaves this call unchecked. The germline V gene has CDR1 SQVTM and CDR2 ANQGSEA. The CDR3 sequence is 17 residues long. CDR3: CSVETPLERTPDNEQFF.

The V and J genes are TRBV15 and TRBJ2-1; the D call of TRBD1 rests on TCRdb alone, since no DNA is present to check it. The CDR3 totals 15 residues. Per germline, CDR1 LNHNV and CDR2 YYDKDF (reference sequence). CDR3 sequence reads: CATQHGESSYNEQFF.

The chain's CDR3 is CASSPEEGPYNEQFF. This rearrangement joins TRBV9 to TRBJ2-1; TCRdb designates TRBD2, a call that cannot be tested without DNA. The germline gives CDR1 SGDLS, CDR2 YYNGEE. This CDR3 contains 15 residues.

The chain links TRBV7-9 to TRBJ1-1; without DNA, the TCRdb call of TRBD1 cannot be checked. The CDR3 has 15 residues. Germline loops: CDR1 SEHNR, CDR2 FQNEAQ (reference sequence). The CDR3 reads CASSSHRGENTEAFF.

The CDR3 is CSVFRDSYEQYF. The rearrangement links TRBV29-1 to TRBJ2-7. Germline assignment: CDR1 SQVTM and CDR2 ANQGSEA. The CDR3 totals 12 residues.

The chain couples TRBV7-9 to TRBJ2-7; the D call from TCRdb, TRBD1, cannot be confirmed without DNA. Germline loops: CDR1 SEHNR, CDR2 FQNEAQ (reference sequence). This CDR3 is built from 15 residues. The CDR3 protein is CASSPLRDGTYEQYF.

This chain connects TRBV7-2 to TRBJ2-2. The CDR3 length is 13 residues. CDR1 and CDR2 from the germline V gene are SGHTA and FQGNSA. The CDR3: CASSLAFSGELFF.

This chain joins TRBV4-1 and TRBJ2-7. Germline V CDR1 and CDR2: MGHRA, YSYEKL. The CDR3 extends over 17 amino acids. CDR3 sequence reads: CASSPQVPQGDPTEQYF.

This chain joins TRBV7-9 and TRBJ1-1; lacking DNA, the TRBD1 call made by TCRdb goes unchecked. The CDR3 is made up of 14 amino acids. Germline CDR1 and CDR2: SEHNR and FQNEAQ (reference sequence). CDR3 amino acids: CASSLVQGGTEAFF. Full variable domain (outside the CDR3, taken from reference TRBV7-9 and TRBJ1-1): DTGVSQNPRHKITKRGQNVTFRCDPISEHNRLYWYRQTLGQGPEFLTYFQNEAQLEKSRLLSDRFSAERPKGSFSTLEIQRTEQGDSAMYLCASSLVQGGTEAFFGQGTRLTVV.

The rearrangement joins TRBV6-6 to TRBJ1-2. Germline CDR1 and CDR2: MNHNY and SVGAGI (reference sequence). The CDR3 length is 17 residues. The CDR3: CASSYSIGDETNYGYTF.

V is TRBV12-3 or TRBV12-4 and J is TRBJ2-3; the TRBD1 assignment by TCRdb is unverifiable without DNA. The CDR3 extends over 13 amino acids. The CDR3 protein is CATSNGGVDTQYF.

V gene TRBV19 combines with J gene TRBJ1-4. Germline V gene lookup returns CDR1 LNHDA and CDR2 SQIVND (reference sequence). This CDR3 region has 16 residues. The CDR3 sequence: CASSHRVEGPNEKLFF.

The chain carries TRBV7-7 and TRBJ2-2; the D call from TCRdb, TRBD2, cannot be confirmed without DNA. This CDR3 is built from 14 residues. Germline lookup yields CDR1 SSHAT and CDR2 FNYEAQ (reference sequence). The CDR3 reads CASSPSGRTGELFF.

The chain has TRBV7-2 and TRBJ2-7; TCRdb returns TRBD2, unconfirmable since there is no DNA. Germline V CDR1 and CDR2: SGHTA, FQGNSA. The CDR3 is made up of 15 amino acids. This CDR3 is CASSDRTSGTSEQYF.

The CDR3 loop reads CGAIGSLVTGELFF. The rearrangement links TRBV20-1 to TRBJ2-2; the TRBD2 assignment by TCRdb is unverifiable without DNA. This CDR3 has 14 residues. Germline V lookup: CDR1 DFQATT, CDR2 SNEGSKA (reference sequence).

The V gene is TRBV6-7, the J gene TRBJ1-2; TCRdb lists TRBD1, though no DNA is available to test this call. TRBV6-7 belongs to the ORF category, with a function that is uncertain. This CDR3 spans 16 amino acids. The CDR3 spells CASSYFPGQGACGYTF.

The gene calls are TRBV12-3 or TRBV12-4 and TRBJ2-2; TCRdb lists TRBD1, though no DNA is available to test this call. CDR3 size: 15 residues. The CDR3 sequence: CASSPWGVNTGELFF.